Shown below are 7 T cell receptor beta chains from a single sample sequenced in a study of lymphopenia after photon versus proton radiotherapy. Profiling relied on immunoSEQ multiplex PCR, and the TCRdb table lists in-frame clones only, not all of them. The repertoire includes around 25,000 clones, around 85% of them detected once, and 5.2% sits in the top ten. Sequences were derived from peripheral blood, sampled from a patient treated with photon-based radiotherapy. The receptors come from a man aged 25 to 40 with gastric cancer.

This chain links TRBV5-4 with TRBJ1-5, with TRBD1 as a possible D gene (6 bases). The CDR3 covers 15 residues. V lost 0 bases to trimming and J lost 4 bases, with 11 bases between them. Germline V gene data show CDR1 as SGHNT and CDR2 as YYREEE (reference sequence). This chain's CDR3 is CASSLGGTQNQPQHF. The CDR3 DNA reads as TGTGCCAGCAGCTTGGGGGGGACACAGAATCAGCCCCAGCATTTT.

The V gene is TRBV27, the J gene TRBJ2-4; possible D gene TRBD2, 5 bases. CDR1 MNHEY and CDR2 SMNVEV come from the germline V gene (reference sequence). The CDR3 spans 14 residues. The V end lost 2 bases, the J end lost 0 bases, and 5 bases lay between the germline ends. CDR3 in amino acids: CASSLAGAKNIQYF. CDR3 DNA sequence: TGTGCCAGCAGTTTAGCGGGAGCCAAAAACATTCAGTACTTC.

This chain uses TRBV19 with TRBJ1-1; 7 nucleotides agree with TRBD1. V shed 4 bases and J 0 bases; nucleotides not matched to a gene: 5. This CDR3 is built from 15 residues. Germline CDR1 and CDR2: LNHDA and SQIVND (reference sequence). This CDR3 is CASSTMGQLNTEAFF. CDR3 bases: TGTGCCAGTAGTACAATGGGACAGTTGAACACTGAAGCTTTCTTT.

This chain connects TRBV19 to TRBJ2-7; a possible D gene is TRBD2 (5 bases). Germline CDR1 is LNHDA and CDR2 is SQIVND (reference sequence). This CDR3 region has 13 residues. Deletions cut 5 bases from V and 0 bases from J, with 8 bases between. The DNA of the CDR3 is TGTGCCAGTAGTGAGGCGGGCTCCTACGAGCAGTACTTC. Amino acid sequence: CASSEAGSYEQYF.

The chain couples TRBV7-8 to TRBJ2-2; perhaps TRBD2 as D (6 bases). CDR1 and CDR2 from the germline V gene are SGHVS and FQNEAQ. The CDR3 contains 19 residues. The ends were cut back, 1 base at V and 5 bases at J, with 23 bases in the middle. CDR3 sequence reads: CASSLGLLVAGRDTGELFF. The DNA for the CDR3 is TGTGCCAGCAGCTTAGGACTTTTGGTGGCGGGAAGGGATACCGGGGAGCTGTTTTTT.

This clone has only a few counts. The rearrangement links TRBV14 to TRBJ1-5; D gene unclear. V lost 4 bases and J 0 bases, leaving 4 bases between the germline ends. Germline V gene lookup returns CDR1 SGHDN and CDR2 FVKESK. The CDR3 contains 13 residues. CDR3 region: CASSLDSNQPQHF. DNA for the CDR3: TGTGCCAGCAGCCTTGATAGCAATCAGCCCCAGCATTTT.

This clone was counted only a few times. V gene TRBV12-5 combines with J gene TRBJ2-5, with D possibly matching TRBD1 (6 bases). Looked up from germline, CDR1 is LGHNT and CDR2 is FRNRAP. The CDR3 has 16 residues. With 0 bases removed from V and 5 bases from J, the gap between germline ends came to 16 bases. The CDR3 loop is CASGLVPGVWGETQYF. The CDR3 nucleotides read TGTGCTAGTGGTTTGGTACCAGGGGTCTGGGGGGAGACCCAGTACTTC. Looking up the rest from reference TRBV12-5 and TRBJ2-5 gives the full variable domain: DARVTQTPRHKVTEMGQEVTMRCQPILGHNTVFWYRQTMMQGLELLAYFRNRAPLDDSGMPKDRFSAEMPDATLATLKIQPSEPRDSAVYFCASGLVPGVWGETQYFGPGTRLLVL.